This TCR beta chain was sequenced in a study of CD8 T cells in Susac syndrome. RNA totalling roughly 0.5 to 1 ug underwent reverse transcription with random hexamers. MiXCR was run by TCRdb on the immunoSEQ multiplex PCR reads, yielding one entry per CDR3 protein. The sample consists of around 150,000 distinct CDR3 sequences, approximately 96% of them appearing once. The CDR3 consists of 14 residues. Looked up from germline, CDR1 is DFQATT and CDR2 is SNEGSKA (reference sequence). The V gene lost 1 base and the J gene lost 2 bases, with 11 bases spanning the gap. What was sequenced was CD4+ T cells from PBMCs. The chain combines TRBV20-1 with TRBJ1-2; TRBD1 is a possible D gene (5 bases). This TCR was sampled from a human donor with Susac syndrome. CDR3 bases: TGCAGTGCTAGAGCTGCAGGGACCAACTATGGCTACACCTTC. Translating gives CSARAAGTNYGYTF.